The next 18 T cell receptor beta chains were all read from a single sample in a study of blood T cell repertoires in COVID-19. Sequencing used immunoSEQ multiplex PCR; TCRdb keeps in-frame clones, though not all of them. This sample has roughly 150,000 clones, with roughly 80% found just once. Specimen: PBMCs or T cells enriched from blood (not recorded which). Receptors originate from a woman under 30 who had been exposed to COVID-19.

The chain carries TRBV5-1 and TRBJ1-2; 9 nucleotides line up with TRBD1. V gave up 4 bases and J gave up 2 bases; unmatched junction bases: 6. Germline CDR1 SGHRS, CDR2 YFSETQ. The CDR3 is 15 residues long. The CDR3 region is CASSVTGGLNYGYTF. In nucleotides, the CDR3 is TGCGCCAGCAGCGTTACAGGGGGCCTGAACTATGGCTACACCTTC.

The chain uses TRBV7-9 and TRBJ1-2, with D maybe TRBD1 (5 bases). Germline V gene lookup returns CDR1 SEHNR and CDR2 FQNEAQ (reference sequence). CDR3 length: 16 amino acids. Trimming pared 0 bases from V and 5 bases from J, leaving 16 bases between. CDR3 loop: CASSLARGVYGYGYTF. The DNA of the CDR3 is TGTGCCAGCAGCTTAGCGCGGGGGGTTTATGGTTATGGCTACACCTTC. The variable domain in full, completed from reference TRBV7-9 and TRBJ1-2, reads DTGVSQNPRHKITKRGQNVTFRCDPISEHNRLYWYRQTLGQGPEFLTYFQNEAQLEKSRLLSDRFSAERPKGSFSTLEIQRTEQGDSAMYLCASSLARGVYGYGYTFGSGTRLTVV.

V gene TRBV28 combines with J gene TRBJ2-7; D gene uncertain. The CDR3 runs 12 residues. CDR1 is MDHEN, CDR2 SYDVKM, per germline. Deletions cut 2 bases from V and 3 bases from J, with 5 bases between. The CDR3 reads CASSLPGYEQYF. The CDR3 coding sequence is TGTGCCAGCAGTTTACCCGGCTACGAGCAGTACTTC.

CDR3 protein: CATSRDTLETQYF. The CDR3 DNA sequence: TGTGCCACCAGCAGAGATACTTTGGAGACCCAGTACTTC. The chain combines TRBV15 with TRBJ2-5; D unclear. The V end lost 0 bases, the J end lost 5 bases, and 7 bases lay between the germline ends. The germline V gene encodes CDR1 LNHNV and CDR2 YYDKDF (reference sequence). This CDR3 has 13 amino acids. Supplemented by reference TRBV15 and TRBJ2-5, the full variable domain reads DAMVIQNPRYQVTQFGKPVTLSCSQTLNHNVMYWYQQKSSQAPKLLFHYYDKDFNNEADTPDNFQSRRPNTSFCFLDIRSPGLGDTAMYLCATSRDTLETQYFGPGTRLLVL.

CDR3 in amino acids: CASSGLKHHEQYF. The CDR3 DNA sequence: TGTGCCAGCAGTGGCCTGAAACACCACGAGCAGTACTTC. The gene calls are TRBV27 and TRBJ2-7; D remains ambiguous. The V and J ends lost 5 bases and 5 bases respectively, with 13 bases between them. The CDR3 covers 13 residues. CDR1 and CDR2 from the germline V gene are MNHEY and SMNVEV (reference sequence).

The chain has TRBV2 and TRBJ2-1; D not certain. The CDR3 sequence is 13 residues long. V lost 11 bases to trimming and J lost 0 bases, with 11 bases between them. Germline lookup yields CDR1 SNHLY and CDR2 FYNNEI. In nucleotides, the CDR3 is TGTGCCCCCACAACCAGCTCCTACAATGAGCAGTTCTTC. This translates into CAPTTSSYNEQFF.

The chain carries TRBV10-3 and TRBJ2-7, with 11 bases that match TRBD2. J lost 0 bases, V lost 2 bases, and 12 bases had no gene match. CDR1 ENHRY and CDR2 SYGVKD come from the germline V gene. The CDR3 spans 19 residues. This CDR3 reads CAISEAPEPGLADSYEQYF. The CDR3 bases are TGTGCCATCAGTGAGGCACCAGAACCGGGACTAGCGGACTCCTACGAGCAGTACTTC.

The chain couples TRBV29-1 to TRBJ2-7, with D tentatively TRBD1 (6 bases). V was clipped by 4 bases and J by 0 bases, with 13 bases between them. CDR3 length: 14 residues. In germline, CDR1 is SQVTM, CDR2 ANQGSEA. CDR3 amino acids: CSVGQDLNSYEQYF. The CDR3 DNA follows: TGCAGCGTTGGACAGGACCTAAACTCCTACGAGCAGTACTTC.

The chain links TRBV7-9 to TRBJ1-2, with a possible D match to TRBD1 (6 bases). V was pared by 3 bases and J by 6 bases, with 23 bases between. The CDR3 has 17 amino acids. Germline V CDR1 and CDR2: SEHNR, FQNEAQ (reference sequence). The CDR3 sequence is CASSFPPYRVRIHGYTF. The DNA of the CDR3 is TGTGCCAGCAGCTTCCCTCCCTACAGGGTGCGAATCCATGGCTACACCTTC.

The chain uses TRBV6-5 and TRBJ1-2, with a possible D match to TRBD1 (6 bases). The V gene lost 7 bases and the J gene lost 8 bases, with 23 bases spanning the gap. This CDR3 comprises 15 residues. Germline V lookup: CDR1 MNHEY, CDR2 SVGAGI. The CDR3 nucleotides read TGTGCCAGCAAGAACACAGGGCTGGATGTAAAGGGCTACACCTTC. Translated, it gives CASKNTGLDVKGYTF.

V gene TRBV3-1 (or the pseudogene TRBV3-2) combines with J gene TRBJ2-1, with unresolved D. The CDR3 runs to 16 residues. Germline V lookup: CDR1 LGHDT, CDR2 YNNKEL (reference sequence). Trimming pared 4 bases from V and 10 bases from J, leaving 23 bases between. The CDR3 bases are TGTGCCAGCAGCCTGAGCCTGTCAAGTACTGCGCCGGAGCAGTTCTTC. Translating gives CASSLSLSSTAPEQFF.

The chain is built from TRBV25-1 and TRBJ2-1, with TRBD2 matching 11 bases. The CDR3 loop spans 15 amino acids. The V gene's germline CDR1 is MGHDK and CDR2 SYGVNS. The V and J ends lost 4 bases and 5 bases, in that order; junction bases with no gene match: 4. The CDR3 nucleotides read TGTGCCAGCAGTGCCCTAGCGGGAGGAAACAATGAGCAGTTCTTC. Translated: CASSALAGGNNEQFF. Combining the CDR3 with reference TRBV25-1 and TRBJ2-1 gives the whole variable domain EADIYQTPRYLVIGTGKKITLECSQTMGHDKMYWYQQDPGMELHLIHYSYGVNSTEKGDLSSESTVSRIRTEHFPLTLESARPSHTSQYLCASSALAGGNNEQFFGPGTRLTVL.

The gene calls are TRBV9 and TRBJ2-1; maybe TRBD2 (5 bases). Germline assignment: CDR1 SGDLS and CDR2 YYNGEE. The CDR3 contains 18 residues. Trimming stripped 4 bases from V and 3 bases from J, with 23 bases between. DNA for the CDR3: TGTGCCAGCAGCCCCCGGCGGTTCGTCAGCGGCCGCTACAATGAGCAGTTCTTC. Its protein product is CASSPRRFVSGRYNEQFF.

This sequence joins TRBV3-1 (or the pseudogene TRBV3-2) and TRBJ1-5; TRBD1 might be the D (5 bases). From germline, CDR1 is LGHDT and CDR2 YNNKEL (reference sequence). CDR3 size: 15 residues. Trimming pared 1 base from V and 4 bases from J, leaving 11 bases between. DNA of the CDR3: TGTGCCAGCAGCCAAGGGTCAGGGATAAATCAGCCCCAGCATTTT. Encoded protein: CASSQGSGINQPQHF.

The chain employs TRBV7-2 and TRBJ1-2, with D unresolved. The length of the CDR3 is 15 residues. V dropped 3 bases and J dropped 4 bases, with 15 bases sitting between them. Germline CDR1 and CDR2: SGHTA and FQGNSA. CDR3 DNA sequence: TGTGCCAGCAGCTTTCCTAGGGAGAATGTCTATGGCTACACCTTC. Its protein is CASSFPRENVYGYTF. Based on the CDR3 plus reference TRBV7-2 and TRBJ1-2, the full variable domain is GAGVSQSPSNKVTEKGKDVELRCDPISGHTALYWYRQSLGQGLEFLIYFQGNSAPDKSGLPSDRFSAERTGGSVSTLTIQRTQQEDSAVYLCASSFPRENVYGYTFGSGTRLTVV.

CDR3 sequence (DNA): TGTGCCACCAGTGATTTCAGGGGGCTCACAGATACGCAGTATTTT. Its translation: CATSDFRGLTDTQYF. The J gene is TRBJ2-3, the V gene TRBV24-1; 8 nucleotides match TRBD1. CDR3 size: 15 residues. The junction had 1 base not matched to a gene; V was cut back by 1 base and J by 2 bases. Germline V gene data show CDR1 as KGHDR and CDR2 as SFDVKD.

The chain employs TRBV27 and TRBJ2-7, with 9 nucleotides matching TRBD2. CDR1 is MNHEY, CDR2 SMNVEV, per germline (reference sequence). V lost 3 bases, J lost 5 bases, and 8 bases stayed unmatched. The CDR3 covers 15 residues. CDR3 DNA sequence: TGTGCCAGCAGTTTGAGCGGGAGGTGGCTCCACGAGCAGTACTTC. This sequence encodes CASSLSGRWLHEQYF.

CDR3 sequence reads: CASSLRGSSYNEQFF. CDR3 nucleotide sequence: TGTGCCAGCAGCTTAAGGGGGAGCTCCTACAATGAGCAGTTCTTC. The chain joins TRBV13 to TRBJ2-1; tentative D call: TRBD1 (6 bases). The CDR3 is 15 residues long. The ends were cut back, 2 bases at V and 0 bases at J, with 8 bases in the middle. CDR1 is PRHDT and CDR2 is FYEKMQ in the germline V gene (reference sequence).